The present T cell receptor beta chain was sequenced within a study of beta chain features in type 1 diabetes. Study-wide results and limits: Insertions were fewer and deletions more numerous at VDJ junctions in type 1 diabetes patients.

The sequenced template was cDNA made from the entire isolated RNA. The repertoire was sequenced with immunoSEQ multiplex PCR; TCRdb's copy has only in-frame clones and lacks some. This table has about 360,000 clones, over 10% appearing once. From germline, CDR1 is SNHLY and CDR2 FYNNEI. CDR3 size: 15 residues. The ends lost 1 base at V and 7 bases at J; junction bases unmatched: 8. As concerns this clone: Its matching antigen is unknown.

The specimen sequenced was naive CD4+ T cells from blood. The chain uses TRBV2 and TRBJ2-7, with TRBD2 matching 9 bases. The receptor was derived from a man aged 18 to 30 in good health. The CDR3 is CASSEGPGLAREQYF. The CDR3 bases are TGTGCCAGCAGTGAAGGCCCTGGACTAGCGAGGGAGCAGTACTTC.